This T cell receptor beta chain came from a study of CD8 T cells in ankylosing spondylitis. General study points: A motif in TCR beta, a set of 8 or 9 highly homologous variants, appeared characteristic of ankylosing spondylitis blood.

The sample holds a few counts of this clonotype. Its antigen is not identified. Scientists made TCR beta libraries using quantitative 5'-RACE with molecular barcodes. TCRdb re-analysed the 5' RACE reads in MiXCR, keeping a single row per CDR3 protein. The sample includes 300,000 to 400,000 distinct CDR3 sequences, about 9.9% seen only once; the top ten take about 10%. The sample consisted of blood, either unsorted or a sorted T cell fraction (not recorded which). The receptor comes from a female donor with ankylosing spondylitis or in good health (not recorded which).

Here the CDR3 reads CSAGSGQFDYEQYF. The DNA for the CDR3 is TGCAGTGCAGGCTCCGGGCAATTTGATTACGAGCAGTACTTC. The genes are TRBV20-1 and TRBJ2-7; D not resolved. The CDR3 is 14 residues long. V lost 6 bases and J 4 bases, leaving 19 bases between the germline ends. CDR1 is DFQATT and CDR2 is SNEGSKA in the germline V gene (reference sequence).